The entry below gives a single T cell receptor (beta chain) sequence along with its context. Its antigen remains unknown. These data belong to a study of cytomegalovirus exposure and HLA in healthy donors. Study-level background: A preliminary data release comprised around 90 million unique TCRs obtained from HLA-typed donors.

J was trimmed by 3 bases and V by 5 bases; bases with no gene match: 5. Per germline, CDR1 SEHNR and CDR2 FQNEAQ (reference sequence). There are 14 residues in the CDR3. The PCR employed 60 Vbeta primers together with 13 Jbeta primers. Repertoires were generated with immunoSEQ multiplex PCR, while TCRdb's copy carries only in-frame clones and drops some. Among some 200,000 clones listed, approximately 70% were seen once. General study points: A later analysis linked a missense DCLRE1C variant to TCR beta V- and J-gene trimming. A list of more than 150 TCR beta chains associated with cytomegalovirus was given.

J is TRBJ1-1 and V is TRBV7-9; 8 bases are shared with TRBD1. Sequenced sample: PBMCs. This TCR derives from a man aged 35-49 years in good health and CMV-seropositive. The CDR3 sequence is CASSLGQGDTEAFF. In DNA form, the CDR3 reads TGTGCCAGCAGCCTAGGACAGGGTGACACTGAAGCTTTCTTT.